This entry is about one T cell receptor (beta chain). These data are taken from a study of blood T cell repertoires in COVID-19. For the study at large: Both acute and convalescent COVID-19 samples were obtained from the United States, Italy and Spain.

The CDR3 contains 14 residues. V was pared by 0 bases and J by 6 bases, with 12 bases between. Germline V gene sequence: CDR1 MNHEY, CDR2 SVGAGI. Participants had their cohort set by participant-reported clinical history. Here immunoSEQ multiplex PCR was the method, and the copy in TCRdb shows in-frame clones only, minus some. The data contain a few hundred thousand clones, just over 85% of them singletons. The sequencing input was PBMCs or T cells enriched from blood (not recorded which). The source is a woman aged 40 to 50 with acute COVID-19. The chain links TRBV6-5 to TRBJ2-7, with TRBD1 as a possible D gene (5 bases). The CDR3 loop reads CASSYSSGSGEQYF. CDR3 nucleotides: TGTGCCAGCAGTTACTCTTCAGGGTCGGGCGAGCAGTACTTC.